This T cell receptor beta chain comes out of a study of T cell responses to AZD1222 COVID-19 vaccine. Repertoires were generated with immunoSEQ multiplex PCR, while TCRdb's copy carries only in-frame clones and drops some. The sample yields approximately 190,000 clones, roughly 90% seen once. The J segment lost 7 bases and the V segment lost 0 bases, leaving 1 base of the junction unmatched. Per germline, CDR1 SGDLS and CDR2 YYNGEE. The CDR3 is 13 amino acids. The clonotype originates from an adult in good health. The sequenced sample was peripheral blood, obtained on day 0 of AZD1222 vaccination. The V call is TRBV9, the J call TRBJ2-1; 7 bases agree with TRBD2. The CDR3 sequence is CASSVGGLNEQFF. Written as DNA, the CDR3 is TGTGCCAGCAGCGTAGGGGGACTAAATGAGCAGTTCTTC.